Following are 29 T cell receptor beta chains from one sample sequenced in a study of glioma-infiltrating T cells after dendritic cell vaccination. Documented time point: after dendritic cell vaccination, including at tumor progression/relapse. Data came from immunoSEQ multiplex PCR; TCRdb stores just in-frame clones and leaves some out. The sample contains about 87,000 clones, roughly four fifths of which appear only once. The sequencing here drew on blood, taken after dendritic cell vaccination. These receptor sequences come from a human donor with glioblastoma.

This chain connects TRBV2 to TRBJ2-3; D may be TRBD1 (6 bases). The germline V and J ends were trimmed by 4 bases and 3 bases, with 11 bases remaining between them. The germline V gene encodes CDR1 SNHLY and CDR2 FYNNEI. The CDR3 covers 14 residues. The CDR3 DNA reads TGTGCCAGCAGTGGGACAGACAGGACAGATACGCAGTATTTT. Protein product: CASSGTDRTDTQYF. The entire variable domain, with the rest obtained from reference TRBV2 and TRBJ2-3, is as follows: EPEVTQTPSHQVTQMGQEVILRCVPISNHLYFYWYRQILGQKVEFLVSFYNNEISEKSEIFDDQFSVERPDGSNFTLKIRSTKLEDSAMYFCASSGTDRTDTQYFGPGTRLTVL.

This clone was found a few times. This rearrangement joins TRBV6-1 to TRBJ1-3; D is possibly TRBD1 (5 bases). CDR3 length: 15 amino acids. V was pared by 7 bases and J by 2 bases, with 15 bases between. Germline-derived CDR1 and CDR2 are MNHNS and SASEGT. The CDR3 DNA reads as TGTGCCAGCATGCGTGGGGGGTCCCCTGGAAACACCATATATTTT. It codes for CASMRGGSPGNTIYF.

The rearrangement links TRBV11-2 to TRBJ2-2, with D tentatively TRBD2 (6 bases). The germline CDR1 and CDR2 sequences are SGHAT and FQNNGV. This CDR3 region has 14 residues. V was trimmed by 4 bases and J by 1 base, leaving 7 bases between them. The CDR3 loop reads CASSSGLNTGELFF. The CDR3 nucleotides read TGTGCCAGCAGCTCGGGACTGAACACCGGGGAGCTGTTTTTT.

DNA of the CDR3: TGCGCCAGCAGCCAAGGCAGAACTAGCGGAAAAACCTACAATGAGCAGTTCTTC. Translated, it gives CASSQGRTSGKTYNEQFF. The chain joins TRBV4-3 to TRBJ2-1, with TRBD2 identical over 8 bases. V was pared by 1 base and J by 2 bases, with 10 bases of the junction left unmatched. The CDR3 runs to 18 residues. The germline CDR1 and CDR2 sequences are LGHNA and YSLEER.

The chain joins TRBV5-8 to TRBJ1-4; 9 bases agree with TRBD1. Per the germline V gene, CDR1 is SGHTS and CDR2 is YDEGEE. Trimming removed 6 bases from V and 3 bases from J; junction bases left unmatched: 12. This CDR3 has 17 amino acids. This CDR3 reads CASTTGTGSSSNEKLFF. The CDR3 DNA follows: TGTGCCAGCACCACCGGGACAGGGTCTTCGTCTAATGAAAAACTGTTTTTT.

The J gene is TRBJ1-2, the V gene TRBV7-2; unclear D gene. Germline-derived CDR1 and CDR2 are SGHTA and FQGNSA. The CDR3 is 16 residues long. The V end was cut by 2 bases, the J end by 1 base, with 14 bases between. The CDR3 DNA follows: TGTGCCAGCAGCTTATACATGTCTGCGGTTAACTATGGCTACACCTTC. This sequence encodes CASSLYMSAVNYGYTF.

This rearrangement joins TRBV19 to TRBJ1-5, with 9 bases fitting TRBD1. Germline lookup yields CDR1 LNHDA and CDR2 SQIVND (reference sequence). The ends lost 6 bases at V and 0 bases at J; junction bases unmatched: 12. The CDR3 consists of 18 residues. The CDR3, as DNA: TGTGCCAGTAGCCTAAGCCGTGGGACAGGGCTTAGCAATCAGCCCCAGCATTTT. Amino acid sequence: CASSLSRGTGLSNQPQHF.

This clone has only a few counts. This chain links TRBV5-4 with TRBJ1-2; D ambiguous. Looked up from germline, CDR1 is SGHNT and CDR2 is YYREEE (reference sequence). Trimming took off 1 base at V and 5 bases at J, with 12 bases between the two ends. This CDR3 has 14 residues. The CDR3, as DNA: TGTGCCAGCAGCTTGTTGGGAGAAGGGTATGGCTACACCTTC. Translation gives CASSLLGEGYGYTF.

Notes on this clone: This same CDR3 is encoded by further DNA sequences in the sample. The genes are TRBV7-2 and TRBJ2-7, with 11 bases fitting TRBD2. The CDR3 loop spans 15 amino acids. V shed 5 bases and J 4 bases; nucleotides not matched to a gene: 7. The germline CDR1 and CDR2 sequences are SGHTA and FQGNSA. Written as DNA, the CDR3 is TGTGCCAGCAGCACAACTAGCGGGGGCGGTTACGAGCAGTACTTC. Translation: CASSTTSGGGYEQYF.

In nucleotides, the CDR3 is TGTGCCAGCAGCTTGGTGTCCGCGGGGGGCAGTGGCACTGAAGCTTTCTTT. Translating gives CASSLVSAGGSGTEAFF. V gene TRBV5-6 combines with J gene TRBJ1-1; tentatively, D is TRBD1 (6 bases). The CDR3 runs to 17 residues. CDR1 and CDR2 (germline): SGHDT, YYEEEE. Trimming stripped 0 bases from V and 4 bases from J, with 19 bases between.

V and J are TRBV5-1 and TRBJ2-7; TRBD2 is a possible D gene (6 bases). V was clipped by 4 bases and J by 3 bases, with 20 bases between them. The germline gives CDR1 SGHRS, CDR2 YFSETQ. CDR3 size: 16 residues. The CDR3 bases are TGCGCCAGCAGCCCAACCGCGGGGTCCGCCCGCTACGAGCAGTACTTC. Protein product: CASSPTAGSARYEQYF.

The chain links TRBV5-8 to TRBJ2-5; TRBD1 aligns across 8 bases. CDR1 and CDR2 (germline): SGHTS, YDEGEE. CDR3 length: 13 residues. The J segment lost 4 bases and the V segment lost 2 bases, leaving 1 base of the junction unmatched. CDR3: CASSFDRGETQYF. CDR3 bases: TGTGCCAGCAGCTTTGACAGGGGAGAGACCCAGTACTTC.

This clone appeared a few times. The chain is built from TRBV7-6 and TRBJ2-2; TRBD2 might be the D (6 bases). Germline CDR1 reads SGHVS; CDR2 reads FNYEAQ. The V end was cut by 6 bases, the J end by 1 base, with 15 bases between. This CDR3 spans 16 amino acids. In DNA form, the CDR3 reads TGTGCCAGCAGGCGTGGAGCAGCGGGGAACACCGGGGAGCTGTTTTTT. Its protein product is CASRRGAAGNTGELFF. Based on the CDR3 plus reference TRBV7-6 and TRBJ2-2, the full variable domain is GAGVSQSPRYKVTKRGQDVALRCDPISGHVSLYWYRQALGQGPEFLTYFNYEAQQDKSGLPNDRFSAERPEGSISTLTIQRTEQRDSAMYRCASRRGAAGNTGELFFGEGSRLTVL.

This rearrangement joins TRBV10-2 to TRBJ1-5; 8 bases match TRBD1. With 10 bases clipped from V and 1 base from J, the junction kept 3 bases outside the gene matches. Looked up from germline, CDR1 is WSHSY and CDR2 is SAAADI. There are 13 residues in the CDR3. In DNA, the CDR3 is TGCGCCACTAACAGGGGGAGCAATCAGCCCCAGCATTTT. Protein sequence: CATNRGSNQPQHF.

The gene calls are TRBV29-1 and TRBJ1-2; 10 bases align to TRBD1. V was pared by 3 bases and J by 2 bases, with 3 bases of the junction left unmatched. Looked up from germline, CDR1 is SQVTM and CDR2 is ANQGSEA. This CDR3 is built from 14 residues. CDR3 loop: CSVDETGGNYGYTF. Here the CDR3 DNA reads TGCAGCGTTGATGAGACAGGGGGCAACTATGGCTACACCTTC. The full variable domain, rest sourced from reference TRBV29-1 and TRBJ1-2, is SAVISQKPSRDICQRGTSLTIQCQVDSQVTMMFWYRQQPGQSLTLIATANQGSEATYESGFVIDKFPISRPNLTFSTLTVSNMSPEDSSIYLCSVDETGGNYGYTFGSGTRLTVV.

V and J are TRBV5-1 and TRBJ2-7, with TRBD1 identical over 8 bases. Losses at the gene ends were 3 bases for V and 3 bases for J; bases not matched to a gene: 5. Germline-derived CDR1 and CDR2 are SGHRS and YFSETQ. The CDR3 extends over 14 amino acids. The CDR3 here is CASSSFGQGYEQYF. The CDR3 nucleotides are TGCGCCAGCAGCTCGTTCGGACAGGGCTACGAGCAGTACTTC.

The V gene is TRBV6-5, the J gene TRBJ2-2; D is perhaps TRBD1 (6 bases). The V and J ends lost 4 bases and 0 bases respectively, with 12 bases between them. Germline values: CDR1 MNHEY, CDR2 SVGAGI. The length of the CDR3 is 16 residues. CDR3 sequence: CASSSTGSSNTGELFF. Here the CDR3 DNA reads TGTGCCAGCAGTTCAACAGGGTCTTCGAACACCGGGGAGCTGTTTTTT.

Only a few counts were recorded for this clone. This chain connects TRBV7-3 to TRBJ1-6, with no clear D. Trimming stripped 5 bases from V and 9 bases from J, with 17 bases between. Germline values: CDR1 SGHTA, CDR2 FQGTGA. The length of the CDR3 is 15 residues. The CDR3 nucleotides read TGTGCCAGCAGCGTAGGTGCGAGGGTCGGTTCACCCCTCCACTTT. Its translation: CASSVGARVGSPLHF. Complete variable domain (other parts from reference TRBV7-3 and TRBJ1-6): GAGVSQTPSNKVTEKGKYVELRCDPISGHTALYWYRQSLGQGPEFLIYFQGTGAADDSGLPNDRFFAVRPEGSVSTLKIQRTERGDSAVYLCASSVGARVGSPLHFGNGTRLTVT.

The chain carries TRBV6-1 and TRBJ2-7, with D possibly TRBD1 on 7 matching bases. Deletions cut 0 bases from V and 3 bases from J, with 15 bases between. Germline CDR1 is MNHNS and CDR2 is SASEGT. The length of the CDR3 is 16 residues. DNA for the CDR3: TGTGCCAGCAGTGAAGCCAGGGGGGCCGTTAACTACGAGCAGTACTTC. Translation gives CASSEARGAVNYEQYF.

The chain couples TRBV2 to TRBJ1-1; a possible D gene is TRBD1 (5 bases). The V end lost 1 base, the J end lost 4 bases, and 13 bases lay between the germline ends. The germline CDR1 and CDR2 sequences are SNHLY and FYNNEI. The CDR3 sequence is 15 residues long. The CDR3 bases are TGTGCCAGCAGTGAAGGAGTAGGCAGGGCCACTGAAGCTTTCTTT. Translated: CASSEGVGRATEAFF.

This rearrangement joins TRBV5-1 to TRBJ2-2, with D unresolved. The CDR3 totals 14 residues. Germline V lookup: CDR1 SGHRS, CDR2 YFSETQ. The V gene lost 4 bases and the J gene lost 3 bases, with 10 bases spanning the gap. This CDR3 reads CASSRDTDTGELFF. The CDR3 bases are TGCGCCAGCAGCCGAGACACCGACACCGGGGAGCTGTTTTTT.

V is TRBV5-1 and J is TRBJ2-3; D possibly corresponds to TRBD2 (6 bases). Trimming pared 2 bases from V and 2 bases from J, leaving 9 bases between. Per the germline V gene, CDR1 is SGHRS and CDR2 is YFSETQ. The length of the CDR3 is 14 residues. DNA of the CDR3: TGCGCCAGCAGCTTTCGGGACTCCACAGATACGCAGTATTTT. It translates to CASSFRDSTDTQYF.

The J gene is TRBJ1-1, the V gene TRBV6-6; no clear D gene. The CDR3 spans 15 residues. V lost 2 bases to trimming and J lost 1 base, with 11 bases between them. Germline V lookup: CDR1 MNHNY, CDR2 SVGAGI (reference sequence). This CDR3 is CASSYRAAGNTEAFF. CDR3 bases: TGTGCCAGCAGTTACCGGGCGGCGGGGAACACTGAAGCTTTCTTT.

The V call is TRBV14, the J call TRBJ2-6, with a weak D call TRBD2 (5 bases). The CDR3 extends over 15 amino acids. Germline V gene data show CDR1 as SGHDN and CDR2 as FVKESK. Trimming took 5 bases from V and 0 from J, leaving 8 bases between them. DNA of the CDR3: TGTGCCAGCAGCTCCGGGGACTCTGGGGCCAACGTCCTGACTTTC. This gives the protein CASSSGDSGANVLTF.

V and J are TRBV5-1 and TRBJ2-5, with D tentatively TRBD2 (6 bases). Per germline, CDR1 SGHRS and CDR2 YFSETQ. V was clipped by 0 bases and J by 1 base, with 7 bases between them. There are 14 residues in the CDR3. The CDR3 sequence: CASSLGGTQETQYF. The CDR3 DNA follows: TGCGCCAGCAGCTTGGGCGGGACCCAAGAGACCCAGTACTTC.

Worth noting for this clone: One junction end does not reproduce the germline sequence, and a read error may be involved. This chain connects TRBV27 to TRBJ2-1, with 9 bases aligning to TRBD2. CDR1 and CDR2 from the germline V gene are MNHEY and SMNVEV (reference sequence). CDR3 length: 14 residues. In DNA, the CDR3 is TGTGCCAGCAGTCGCACACTTAGCGGGGGCCCGTATGTCTTC. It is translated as CASSRTLSGGPYVF.

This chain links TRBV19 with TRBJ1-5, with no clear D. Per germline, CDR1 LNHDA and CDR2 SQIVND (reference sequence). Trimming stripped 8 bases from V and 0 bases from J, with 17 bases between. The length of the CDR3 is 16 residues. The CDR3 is CASGNPEGYSNQPQHF. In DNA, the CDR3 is TGTGCCAGTGGCAACCCGGAGGGTTATAGCAATCAGCCCCAGCATTTT.

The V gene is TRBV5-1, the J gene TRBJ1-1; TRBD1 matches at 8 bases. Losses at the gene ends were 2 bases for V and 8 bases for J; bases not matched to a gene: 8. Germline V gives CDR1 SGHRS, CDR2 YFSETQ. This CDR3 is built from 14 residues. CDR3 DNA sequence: TGCGCCAGCAGCTTTACCGGGACAGGATACGAAGCTTTCTTT. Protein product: CASSFTGTGYEAFF.

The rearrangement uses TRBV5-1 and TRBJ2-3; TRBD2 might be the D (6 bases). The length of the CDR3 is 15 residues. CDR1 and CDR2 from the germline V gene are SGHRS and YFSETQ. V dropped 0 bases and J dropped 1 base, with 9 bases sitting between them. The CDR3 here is CASSLESSGTDTQYF. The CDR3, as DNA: TGCGCCAGCAGCTTGGAGTCTAGCGGCACAGATACGCAGTATTTT.